The rows below give T cell receptor beta chains drawn from one sample of a study of identical twins. TCRdb re-called the 5' RACE reads with MiXCR, one entry per CDR3 protein. Counted here are some 320,000 distinct CDR3 sequences, about 12% occurring once; the ten biggest clones make up 6% to 9%. The same specimen was also included in a second study, on yellow fever vaccine responses in identical twins.

The sequencing sample was made of CD8+ T cells sorted from blood. These TCRs come from a woman younger than 30 in good health. Each CDR3 is given with its conserved first and last residue. D genes are given only for firm matches. Clone size is not always given. Where it is, it says once, few, many or a class for expanded clones.

cdr3_nt: TGTGCCATCAGGGGGACTAGCGAGGCCTACGAGCAGTACTTC
cdr3_aa: CAIRGTSEAYEQYF
j_call: TRBJ2-7
d_call: TRBD2
clone_size: -
v_call: TRBV10-3
cdr3_length: 14

cdr3_nt: TGTGCCACCAGCAGAGATGGGGGGGAGCTGTTTTTT
cdr3_aa: CATSRDGGELFF
j_call: TRBJ2-2
d_call: -
clone_size: -
v_call: TRBV15
cdr3_length: 12

cdr3_nt: TGTGCTAGTGGTTTGGTACTCTCGGGGCAGGTTAATTATGAGGGTGAGCAGTTCTTC
cdr3_aa: CASGLVLSGQVNYEGEQFF
j_call: TRBJ2-1
d_call: -
clone_size: few
v_call: TRBV12-5
cdr3_length: 19

cdr3_nt: TGTGCCAGCAGCCACCTCCCCCTTAGGAGCCCCTACAATGAGCAGTTCTTC
cdr3_aa: CASSHLPLRSPYNEQFF
j_call: TRBJ2-1
d_call: -
clone_size: -
v_call: TRBV3-1
cdr3_length: 17

cdr3_nt: TGTGCCAGCAGTTTTATGGCGGGAGGCCACCATGAGCAGTTCTTC
cdr3_aa: CASSFMAGGHHEQFF
j_call: TRBJ2-1
d_call: TRBD2
clone_size: -
v_call: TRBV12-3/TRBV12-4
cdr3_length: 15

cdr3_nt: TGTGCCAGCAGCCAAGATCCGGCGGGGGGCTCAGATACGCAGTATTTT
cdr3_aa: CASSQDPAGGSDTQYF
j_call: TRBJ2-3
d_call: TRBD2
clone_size: -
v_call: TRBV3-1
cdr3_length: 16

cdr3_nt: TGCGCCAGCAGTCCTCTAGCGGGAGGGCGGAATGAGCAGTTCTTC
cdr3_aa: CASSPLAGGRNEQFF
j_call: TRBJ2-1
d_call: TRBD2
clone_size: many
v_call: TRBV7-9
cdr3_length: 15

cdr3_nt: TGCAGTGCTAGAGATCCGGGAGGGGTTACGCAGTATTTT
cdr3_aa: CSARDPGGVTQYF
j_call: TRBJ2-3
d_call: TRBD2
clone_size: few
v_call: TRBV20-1
cdr3_length: 13

cdr3_nt: TGTGCCAGCAGCTCGGGAGGGGATTTGGATGAGCAGTTCTTC
cdr3_aa: CASSSGGDLDEQFF
j_call: TRBJ2-1
d_call: TRBD2
clone_size: -
v_call: TRBV13
cdr3_length: 14

cdr3_nt: TGTGCCAGCAGCCCCCGCACTTTGGAAGAGACCCAGTACTTC
cdr3_aa: CASSPRTLEETQYF
j_call: TRBJ2-5
d_call: -
clone_size: many
v_call: TRBV12-3/TRBV12-4
cdr3_length: 14

cdr3_nt: TGTGCCACCAGTGATTTGCGGCAGACCACCGGGGAGCTGTTTTTT
cdr3_aa: CATSDLRQTTGELFF
j_call: TRBJ2-2
d_call: -
clone_size: many
v_call: TRBV24-1
cdr3_length: 15

cdr3_nt: TGTGCCAGCAGCCCCTCAGGAGGGGGGTCCTACGAGCAGTACTTC
cdr3_aa: CASSPSGGGSYEQYF
j_call: TRBJ2-7
d_call: -
clone_size: few
v_call: TRBV16
cdr3_length: 15

cdr3_nt: TGTGCCAGCAGTTCCCCGGGAGTACAAGAGACCCAGTACTTC
cdr3_aa: CASSSPGVQETQYF
j_call: TRBJ2-5
d_call: -
clone_size: -
v_call: TRBV27
cdr3_length: 14

cdr3_nt: TGTGCCAGCAGCACACGGGACTTCCTCTCTGCGCAGTTCTTC
cdr3_aa: CASSTRDFLSAQFF
j_call: TRBJ2-1
d_call: -
clone_size: -
v_call: TRBV9
cdr3_length: 14

cdr3_nt: TGTGCCAGCAGCTCAGTAGAGGGGGATGTTGAAAAACTGTTTTTT
cdr3_aa: CASSSVEGDVEKLFF
j_call: TRBJ1-4
d_call: -
clone_size: few
v_call: TRBV7-9
cdr3_length: 15

cdr3_nt: TGTGCCAGCAGTTACGCGGGCACCCAAGAGACCCAGTACTTC
cdr3_aa: CASSYAGTQETQYF
j_call: TRBJ2-5
d_call: -
clone_size: many
v_call: TRBV6-5
cdr3_length: 14